This is a list of T cell receptor beta chains from one sample in a study of T-cell memory formation after mild COVID-19. TCRdb used MiXCR to reprocess the 5' RACE reads, holding one entry per CDR3 protein. The sample contains roughly 170,000 distinct CDR3 sequences, less than 20% of which appear only once. The sequenced material came from PBMCs or a T cell subset sorted from them (not recorded which). Every receptor here comes from a man in his late teens or twenties who had mild COVID-19 (a few samples of this study predate the infection). Cell type and time point are not known. The CDR3 runs from the conserved cysteine through the conserved F or W. A D gene is named only where the DNA matches it firmly. Not every row has a clone size; where given, it reads once, few, many or a size class.

clone_size: many; v_call: TRBV11-2; j_call: TRBJ2-5; d_call: -; cdr3_nt: TGTGCCAGCAGCTTAGCCCGCGGAGGACACGGGTACCAAGAGACCCAGTACTTC; cdr3_aa: CASSLARGGHGYQETQYF
clone_size: -; v_call: TRBV28; j_call: TRBJ2-1; d_call: -; cdr3_nt: TGTGCCAGCAGTTGGTCAGCAGGCCACAATGAGCAGTTCTTC; cdr3_aa: CASSWSAGHNEQFF
clone_size: -; v_call: TRBV19; j_call: TRBJ1-2; d_call: -; cdr3_nt: TGTGCCAGTAGTATACCGTGGCAGGGGCGAAAGTCTGGCTACACCTTC; cdr3_aa: CASSIPWQGRKSGYTF
clone_size: once; v_call: TRBV7-2; j_call: TRBJ2-3; d_call: -; cdr3_nt: TGTGCCAGCAGCTTGGATTTGGATACGCAGTATTTT; cdr3_aa: CASSLDLDTQYF
clone_size: -; v_call: TRBV7-7; j_call: TRBJ2-5; d_call: -; cdr3_nt: TGTGCCAGCAGCTTAGGCGGGGACTACCAAGAGACCCAGTACTTC; cdr3_aa: CASSLGGDYQETQYF
clone_size: -; v_call: TRBV11-2; j_call: TRBJ2-5; d_call: TRBD2; cdr3_nt: TGTGCCAGCAGCAGCGGGGGGGCCTTGGAGACCCAGTACTTC; cdr3_aa: CASSSGGALETQYF
clone_size: -; v_call: TRBV7-9; j_call: TRBJ2-7; d_call: -; cdr3_nt: TGTGCCAGCAGCTTACTTGGCAGGGTGCACGAGCAGTACTTC; cdr3_aa: CASSLLGRVHEQYF
clone_size: -; v_call: TRBV6-2/TRBV6-3; j_call: TRBJ1-4; d_call: TRBD1; cdr3_nt: TGTGCCAGCGTGGGACAGGGTGCTGAAAAACTGTTTTTT; cdr3_aa: CASVGQGAEKLFF
clone_size: -; v_call: TRBV20-1; j_call: TRBJ1-2; d_call: -; cdr3_nt: TGCAGTGCTAGCGGGGGCTGGGCAGGGAGTAACTATGGCTACACCTTC; cdr3_aa: CSASGGWAGSNYGYTF
clone_size: few; v_call: TRBV7-6; j_call: TRBJ1-2; d_call: -; cdr3_nt: TGTGCCAGCAGCCCCAACTTCGGAGGGGGGTTGAACTATGGCTACACCTTC; cdr3_aa: CASSPNFGGGLNYGYTF
clone_size: -; v_call: TRBV10-2; j_call: TRBJ2-5; d_call: -; cdr3_nt: TGCGCCAGCAGTGTCGGGGAGATGGAGACCCAGTACTTC; cdr3_aa: CASSVGEMETQYF
clone_size: -; v_call: TRBV4-1; j_call: TRBJ1-1; d_call: TRBD1; cdr3_nt: TGCGCCAGCAGCCGGATGACAGGGGACACTGAAGCTTTCTTT; cdr3_aa: CASSRMTGDTEAFF
clone_size: few; v_call: TRBV6-1; j_call: TRBJ1-2; d_call: TRBD1; cdr3_nt: TGTGCCAGCAGAACCGGGACAGCCCCATATGGCTACACCTTC; cdr3_aa: CASRTGTAPYGYTF
clone_size: few; v_call: TRBV7-9; j_call: TRBJ1-5; d_call: -; cdr3_nt: TGTGCCAGCAGGTTCGACAGCAGTCAGCCCCAGCATTTT; cdr3_aa: CASRFDSSQPQHF
clone_size: -; v_call: TRBV4-3; j_call: TRBJ1-2; d_call: -; cdr3_nt: TGCGCCAGCACGCCTGCGGCGAGGGCTTATGGCTACACCTTC; cdr3_aa: CASTPAARAYGYTF
clone_size: -; v_call: TRBV20-1; j_call: TRBJ2-1; d_call: -; cdr3_nt: TGCAGTGCTAGAGATCGACTGGCTGAGCAGTTCTTC; cdr3_aa: CSARDRLAEQFF
clone_size: few; v_call: TRBV2; j_call: TRBJ1-1; d_call: TRBD1; cdr3_nt: TGTGCCAGCAGACCGGGACAGGGGGCCACTGAAGCTTTCTTT; cdr3_aa: CASRPGQGATEAFF
clone_size: few; v_call: TRBV29-1; j_call: TRBJ1-2; d_call: -; cdr3_nt: TGCAGCGTTCCCAGGGGATACTATGGCTACACCTTC; cdr3_aa: CSVPRGYYGYTF
clone_size: few; v_call: TRBV5-1; j_call: TRBJ2-3; d_call: TRBD2; cdr3_nt: TGCGCCAGCAGCTTCCGGTCGGGGACTAGCGGCACAGATACGCAGTATTTT; cdr3_aa: CASSFRSGTSGTDTQYF
clone_size: -; v_call: TRBV12-3/TRBV12-4; j_call: TRBJ2-1; d_call: TRBD2; cdr3_nt: TGTGCCAGCAGTTTGGGGACTAGCGGGACCGAGCAGTTCTTC; cdr3_aa: CASSLGTSGTEQFF
clone_size: many; v_call: TRBV5-1; j_call: TRBJ2-7; d_call: TRBD2; cdr3_nt: TGCGCCAGCAGCGGGGGACTAGCGGGGGACTCCTACGAGCAGTACTTC; cdr3_aa: CASSGGLAGDSYEQYF
clone_size: few; v_call: TRBV7-3; j_call: TRBJ2-3; d_call: TRBD2; cdr3_nt: TGTGCCAGCAGCCGGACTAGCGGCACAGATACGCAGTATTTT; cdr3_aa: CASSRTSGTDTQYF
clone_size: few; v_call: TRBV11-1; j_call: TRBJ1-1; d_call: -; cdr3_nt: TGTGCCAGCAGCTTAGATTACGGGAACACTGAAGCTTTCTTT; cdr3_aa: CASSLDYGNTEAFF
clone_size: -; v_call: TRBV4-3; j_call: TRBJ2-7; d_call: TRBD1; cdr3_nt: TGCGCCAGCAGCCGCCGGGACAGGGGCTTCGACGAGCAGTACTTC; cdr3_aa: CASSRRDRGFDEQYF
clone_size: -; v_call: TRBV5-1; j_call: TRBJ2-1; d_call: TRBD1; cdr3_nt: TGCGCCAGCTACGGGACAGGGGCCGAAAGGGAGCAGTTCTTC; cdr3_aa: CASYGTGAEREQFF
clone_size: -; v_call: TRBV4-3; j_call: TRBJ1-2; d_call: TRBD1; cdr3_nt: TGCGCCAGCAGCCAAGAGGGCAGGGGGCTCGATGGCTACACCTTC; cdr3_aa: CASSQEGRGLDGYTF
clone_size: few; v_call: TRBV7-8; j_call: TRBJ2-1; d_call: TRBD1; cdr3_nt: TGTGCCAGCAGCAGGGACAGGGGGCAGTACAATGAGCAGTTCTTC; cdr3_aa: CASSRDRGQYNEQFF
clone_size: -; v_call: TRBV24-1; j_call: TRBJ2-1; d_call: -; cdr3_nt: TGTGCCACCAGTGATGCCAGGGGAGGTGAGCAGTTCTTC; cdr3_aa: CATSDARGGEQFF
clone_size: -; v_call: TRBV28; j_call: TRBJ1-2; d_call: -; cdr3_nt: TGTGCCAGCAGTTTCGGCAGGGGCTATGGCTACACCTTC; cdr3_aa: CASSFGRGYGYTF
clone_size: -; v_call: TRBV7-9; j_call: TRBJ2-1; d_call: TRBD1; cdr3_nt: TGTGCCCCAGGGGGCGGTGAGCAGTTCTTC; cdr3_aa: CAPGGGEQFF
clone_size: -; v_call: TRBV28; j_call: TRBJ2-1; d_call: TRBD2; cdr3_nt: TGTGCCAGCAGGGCTAGCGGGTACAATGAGCAGTTCTTC; cdr3_aa: CASRASGYNEQFF
clone_size: -; v_call: TRBV7-6; j_call: TRBJ1-3; d_call: -; cdr3_nt: TGTGCCAGCAGCTTAGGTTCAGGAGGAAACTCTGGAAACACCATATATTTT; cdr3_aa: CASSLGSGGNSGNTIYF
clone_size: few; v_call: TRBV9; j_call: TRBJ2-3; d_call: -; cdr3_nt: TGTGCCAGCAGCGTAGCTCCCACAGATACGCAGTATTTT; cdr3_aa: CASSVAPTDTQYF
clone_size: -; v_call: TRBV7-2; j_call: TRBJ2-7; d_call: -; cdr3_nt: TGTGCCAGCAGCCTCCCCTCGGGAGCCAACGAGCAGTACTTC; cdr3_aa: CASSLPSGANEQYF
clone_size: -; v_call: TRBV4-2; j_call: TRBJ1-5; d_call: -; cdr3_nt: TGTGCCAGCAGCCAAGTGAGTAGAGGCGTTACAGGCAATCAGCCCCAGCATTTT; cdr3_aa: CASSQVSRGVTGNQPQHF
clone_size: many; v_call: TRBV24-1; j_call: TRBJ2-1; d_call: TRBD1; cdr3_nt: TGTGCCACCAGTGAGACAGGGGGCTCCTACAATGAGCAGTTCTTC; cdr3_aa: CATSETGGSYNEQFF
clone_size: -; v_call: TRBV20-1; j_call: TRBJ1-5; d_call: -; cdr3_nt: TGCAGTGCCCATGAGGGGCCCGGAGGGCCCCAGCATTTT; cdr3_aa: CSAHEGPGGPQHF